Described below is a single T cell receptor beta chain sequence and its context. Its specificity is not known. This CDR3 comprises 15 residues. The germline V gene has CDR1 SEHNR and CDR2 FQNEAQ (reference sequence). The V end was cut by 3 bases, the J end by 8 bases, with 16 bases between. Data came from immunoSEQ multiplex PCR; TCRdb stores just in-frame clones and leaves some out. This table has 130,000 to 150,000 clones, roughly 90% appearing once. This entry comes from a study of T cell responses to AZD1222 COVID-19 vaccine. Study findings and constraints: Spike-spanning, vaccine-associated CD4 TCRs were dominant at 160-218 and 743-854. Only 5 or 6 individuals given AZD1222 were seropositive at baseline.

Researchers grouped second doses given at about 4 or about 12 weeks into one pool. The V gene is TRBV7-9, the J gene TRBJ1-4; the D is unclear. The sequencing used peripheral blood, collected 28 days after the second AZD1222 dose. The sequence came from an adult who received the AZD1222 COVID-19 vaccine. CDR3 nucleotides: TGTGCCAGCAGCTTCATGTCTACCCGGGGAGAAAAACTGTTTTTT. Protein sequence: CASSFMSTRGEKLFF.